This TCR beta chain derives from a study of shared clonotypes between healthy human individuals. Looking at the study overall: Two women and a few men aged 18 to 49 made up the donors.

Unsorted PBMC DNA sequencing spanned ten immunoSEQ deep assay plates. Profiling relied on immunoSEQ multiplex PCR, and the TCRdb table lists in-frame clones only, not all of them. The table shows 450,000 to 500,000 clones, with about 78% occurring only once. This CDR3 is built from 18 residues. Approximately 100 million PBMCs per unsorted sample were used for genomic DNA. V is TRBV21-1 and J is TRBJ2-2; the table calls TRBD2, which could not be checked here. TRBV21-1 is a known pseudogene. The TCR was taken from a woman aged 40-49 years in good health. Some clones in this sample may be carry-over from other donors' samples. Input material: PBMCs. For the CDR3, the DNA is TGTGCCAGCAGCATACGGACTAGCGGATTAAGGGAAAACGGGGAGCTGTTTTTT. Amino acids: CASSIRTSGLRENGELFF.